The 10 T cell receptor beta chains presented below share a single source sample, sequenced in a study of T cell responses to AZD1222 COVID-19 vaccine. The table came from immunoSEQ multiplex PCR; TCRdb's copy has only in-frame clones and leaves some out. The repertoire includes under 150,000 clones, around 88% of them detected once, and almost 6.5% sits in the top ten. The sequences come from peripheral blood, collected 28 days after the second AZD1222 dose. The receptors were sampled from an adult who received the AZD1222 COVID-19 vaccine.

The chain is built from TRBV23-1 and TRBJ2-5; 9 bases agree with TRBD1. TRBV23-1 is an ORF for which the function is uncertain. J gave up 5 bases and V 2 bases, and 6 bases lay outside the gene matches. The CDR3 length is 15 residues. The CDR3 DNA reads TGCGCCAGCAGTCAAACCGGGACAGGGTGGGAGACCCAGTACTTC. Translating it yields CASSQTGTGWETQYF.

This clone was observed a few times. CDR3 sequence reads: CASSSPPFEGPSYNEQFF. The CDR3, as DNA: TGTGCCAGCAGTTCCCCCCCCTTTGAGGGCCCCTCCTACAATGAGCAGTTCTTC. The genes are TRBV6-2 or TRBV6-3 and TRBJ2-1; possible D gene TRBD2, 5 bases. V lost 4 bases and J 0 bases, leaving 19 bases between the germline ends. CDR1 and CDR2 (germline): MNHEY, SVGEGT. The CDR3 has 18 residues.

This CDR3 reads CASSSQLSGANVLTF. Here the CDR3 DNA reads TGTGCCAGCAGCTCACAGCTTTCTGGGGCCAACGTCCTGACTTTC. The V and J genes are TRBV7-2 and TRBJ2-6; D remains unclear. V was trimmed by 4 bases and J by 1 base, leaving 8 bases between them. From germline, CDR1 is SGHTA and CDR2 FQGNSA. This CDR3 spans 15 amino acids.

The J gene is TRBJ2-5, the V gene TRBV18; D might be TRBD1 or TRBD2, each matching 5 bases. The germline CDR1 and CDR2 sequences are KGHSH and LQKENI. V lost 2 bases to trimming and J lost 2 bases, with 12 bases between them. The CDR3 loop spans 15 amino acids. The chain's CDR3 is CASSPFREWQETQYF. As DNA, the CDR3 is TGTGCCAGCTCACCATTCAGGGAGTGGCAAGAGACCCAGTACTTC. Full variable domain (remainder filled in from reference TRBV18 and TRBJ2-5): NAGVMQNPRHLVRRRGQEARLRCSPMKGHSHVYWYRQLPEEGLKFMVYLQKENIIDESGMPKERFSAEFPKEGPSILRIQQVVRGDSAAYFCASSPFREWQETQYFGPGTRLLVL.

This clone was detected once. This chain connects TRBV2 to TRBJ2-5; weak D call: TRBD1 (5 bases). The CDR3 length is 15 residues. V was cut by 6 bases and J by 4 bases, with 18 bases left in between. Germline loops: CDR1 SNHLY, CDR2 FYNNEI. In nucleotides, the CDR3 is TGTGCCAGCAGGGAGTCAGGGTTATTTAGAGAGACCCAGTACTTC. It specifies CASRESGLFRETQYF.

The CDR3 DNA sequence: TGTGCCACCAGTGATACGCACCGGGAGCAAGAGACCCAGTACTTC. Translated: CATSDTHREQETQYF. This chain joins TRBV24-1 and TRBJ2-5; a possible D gene is TRBD2 (6 bases). The CDR3 is 15 residues long. Germline CDR1 and CDR2: KGHDR and SFDVKD. V was shortened by 3 bases and J by 2 bases, with 12 bases between the two germline ends.

The J gene is TRBJ1-3, the V gene TRBV5-4, with D maybe TRBD1 (5 bases). The CDR3 extends over 15 amino acids. Germline CDR1 and CDR2: SGHNT and YYREEE (reference sequence). The V and J ends lost 0 bases and 2 bases respectively, with 9 bases between them. The CDR3 DNA reads as TGTGCCAGCAGCTTGGCGAGGGGAACTGGAAACACCATATATTTT. As protein: CASSLARGTGNTIYF.

The CDR3 coding sequence is TGTGCCAGCAGCTGGGGACAGAAGAACGAGCAGTACTTC. Translating it yields CASSWGQKNEQYF. This sequence joins TRBV11-2 and TRBJ2-7; 7 nucleotides match TRBD1. This CDR3 is 13 amino acids long. Germline V gives CDR1 SGHAT, CDR2 FQNNGV. V gave up 4 bases and J gave up 5 bases; unmatched junction bases: 5.

The CDR3 reads CATSEPTGGPNYGYTF. The CDR3 DNA reads TGTGCCACCAGTGAACCCACAGGAGGTCCCAACTATGGCTACACCTTC. The chain is built from TRBV24-1 and TRBJ1-2, with D perhaps matching TRBD1 (5 bases). Trimming removed 4 bases at V and 2 bases at J, with 16 bases between. Germline V CDR1 and CDR2: KGHDR, SFDVKD. This CDR3 spans 16 amino acids.

The chain employs TRBV28 and TRBJ1-2; D is uncertain. Trimming took 6 bases from V and 4 from J, leaving 21 bases between them. Germline V gene data show CDR1 as MDHEN and CDR2 as SYDVKM. The CDR3 length is 16 residues. CDR3 sequence reads: CASSGEDLLGSYGYTF. CDR3 DNA: TGTGCCAGCAGCGGAGAGGACCTACTAGGTAGCTATGGCTACACCTTC.